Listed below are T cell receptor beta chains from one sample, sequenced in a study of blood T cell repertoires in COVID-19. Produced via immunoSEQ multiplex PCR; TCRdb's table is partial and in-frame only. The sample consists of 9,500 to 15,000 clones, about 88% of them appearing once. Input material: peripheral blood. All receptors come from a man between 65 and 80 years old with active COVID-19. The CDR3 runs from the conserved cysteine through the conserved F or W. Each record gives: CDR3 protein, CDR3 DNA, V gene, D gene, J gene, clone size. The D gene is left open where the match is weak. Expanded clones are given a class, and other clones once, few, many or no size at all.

CARASGSTHEQFF	TGTGCCCGCGCTAGCGGGAGCACTCATGAGCAGTTCTTC	TRBV10-3	TRBD2	TRBJ2-1	.
CASSLYRDSYEQYF	TGTGCCAGCAGCTTATACAGGGACTCCTACGAGCAGTACTTC	TRBV7-2	.	TRBJ2-7	.
CASSQEHRGTGELFF	TGTGCCAGCAGCCAAGAGCACAGGGGTACCGGGGAGCTGTTTTTT	TRBV4-2	TRBD1	TRBJ2-2	.
CASSLSSGGSTDTQYF	TGTGCCAGCAGCTTATCTAGCGGGGGGAGCACAGATACGCAGTATTTT	TRBV7-9	TRBD2	TRBJ2-3	.
CASREGTSGGTDTQYF	TGCGCCAGCAGGGAGGGGACTAGCGGGGGCACAGATACGCAGTATTTT	TRBV4-1	TRBD2	TRBJ2-3	.
CASSVQGGDQPQHF	TGTGCCAGCAGCGTACAGGGGGGGGATCAGCCCCAGCATTTT	TRBV5-4	TRBD1	TRBJ1-5	.
CASTNPTGQVGKETQYF	TGTGCCAGCACGAACCCCACGGGACAGGTTGGGAAAGAGACCCAGTACTTC	TRBV11-2	TRBD1	TRBJ2-5	.
CASSPTGVEIGYTF	TGTGCCAGCAGCCCGACAGGGGTAGAGATTGGCTACACCTTC	TRBV7-8	TRBD1	TRBJ1-2	.
CASSLIAADTQYF	TGTGCCAGCAGCTTAATAGCAGCAGATACGCAGTATTTT	TRBV7-3	.	TRBJ2-3	.
CASSPSGNNSPLHF	TGTGCCAGCTCACCGTCAGGGAATAATTCACCCCTCCACTTT	TRBV18	.	TRBJ1-6	once
CSARGYEQYF	TGCAGTGCTCGGGGCTACGAGCAGTACTTC	TRBV20-1	.	TRBJ2-7	.
CASSWRDTEDEQYF	TGTGCCAGCAGCTGGCGGGATACAGAGGACGAGCAGTACTTC	TRBV5-6	.	TRBJ2-7	.
CASGLDPNQPQHF	TGTGCCAGCGGGCTCGACCCGAATCAGCCCCAGCATTTT	TRBV11-2	.	TRBJ1-5	.
CASAGVTGKKNSPLHF	TGTGCCAGCGCAGGGGTGACAGGGAAAAAAAATTCACCCCTCCACTTT	TRBV21-1	.	TRBJ1-6	.
CATLGQGAAMGRETQYF	TGTGCCACGCTGGGACAGGGGGCAGCGATGGGGAGGGAGACCCAGTACTTC	TRBV10-3	TRBD1	TRBJ2-5	.
CASSTYTGPNTEAFF	TGTGCCAGTAGTACCTACACAGGGCCGAACACTGAAGCTTTCTTT	TRBV19	.	TRBJ1-1	.
CASSGTGFFTGELFF	TGTGCCAGCAGTGGCACAGGGTTTTTCACCGGGGAGCTGTTTTTT	TRBV2	.	TRBJ2-2	.
CASSDRSVVHGYTF	TGTGCCAGCAGCGACAGGAGTGTGGTGCATGGCTACACCTTC	TRBV6-5	.	TRBJ1-2	.
CASSIGWTSGNNEQFF	TGTGCCAGTAGTATAGGATGGACTAGCGGGAATAATGAGCAGTTCTTC	TRBV19	TRBD2	TRBJ2-1	.
CASSLDPGSGELFF	TGTGCCAGCAGCTTGGATCCGGGATCCGGGGAGCTGTTTTTT	TRBV5-4	.	TRBJ2-2	.